A single sample gave rise to the 21 T cell receptor beta chains below, sequenced in a study of blood T cell repertoires in COVID-19. The assay was immunoSEQ multiplex PCR, and TCRdb's table has in-frame clones only and misses some. The top ten clones hold approximately 9.5% of a sample with 240,000 or so clones, approximately 90% of them seen once. The specimen sequenced was PBMCs or T cells enriched from blood (not recorded which). The source is a man between 35 and 55 years old who had recovered from COVID-19.

The gene calls are TRBV18 and TRBJ2-5; 7 bases map to TRBD1. Germline V gene sequence: CDR1 KGHSH, CDR2 LQKENI. This CDR3 is built from 14 residues. The J segment lost 1 base and the V segment lost 3 bases, leaving 2 bases of the junction unmatched. CDR3: CASSPTGSQETQYF. CDR3 in DNA: TGTGCCAGCTCACCGACAGGGTCCCAAGAGACCCAGTACTTC.

This chain links TRBV6-4 with TRBJ2-3; 11 nucleotides agree with TRBD2. Germline V gene data show CDR1 as MRHNA and CDR2 as SNTAGT. The J segment lost 4 bases and the V segment lost 3 bases, leaving 6 bases of the junction unmatched. The CDR3 sequence is 16 residues long. CDR3 sequence reads: CASSEKTSGAPDTQYF. The CDR3 DNA follows: TGTGCCAGCAGTGAGAAGACTAGCGGGGCGCCAGATACGCAGTATTTT.

The rearrangement uses TRBV28 and TRBJ2-5; tentatively, D is TRBD2 (5 bases). Germline lookup yields CDR1 MDHEN and CDR2 SYDVKM. This CDR3 region has 17 residues. V was clipped by 5 bases and J by 1 base, with 20 bases between them. The chain's CDR3 is CASSPPHTEEAQETQYF. For the CDR3, the DNA is TGTGCCAGCAGTCCCCCCCACACGGAGGAAGCCCAAGAGACCCAGTACTTC.

This clone was detected only once. The chain links TRBV28 to TRBJ2-7; 11 bases are shared with TRBD1. Germline V gives CDR1 MDHEN, CDR2 SYDVKM. The ends lost 8 bases at V and 4 bases at J; junction bases unmatched: 7. The CDR3 covers 14 residues. The CDR3 region is CASLSDRGPYEQYF. CDR3 DNA: TGTGCCAGCCTTTCGGACAGGGGGCCTTACGAGCAGTACTTC.

J is TRBJ2-7 and V is TRBV7-9; TRBD1 is a possible D gene (6 bases). V was cut by 4 bases and J by 1 base, with 14 bases left in between. Germline CDR1 is SEHNR and CDR2 is FQNEAQ (reference sequence). The CDR3 is 15 residues long. CDR3 in amino acids: CASSSGQSRSYEQYF. The CDR3 DNA follows: TGTGCCAGCAGCTCCGGACAGAGCCGGTCCTACGAGCAGTACTTC.

V is TRBV5-4 and J is TRBJ1-2; 7 nucleotides match TRBD1. This CDR3 region has 15 residues. Germline CDR1 SGHNT, CDR2 YYREEE (reference sequence). Losses at the gene ends were 4 bases for V and 6 bases for J; bases not matched to a gene: 12. As DNA, the CDR3 is TGTGCCAGCAGCAAGGGGACAGACCTATGGGATGGCTACACCTTC. Its translation is CASSKGTDLWDGYTF.

The V call is TRBV9, the J call TRBJ1-3; a possible D gene is TRBD1 (6 bases). Germline V gives CDR1 SGDLS, CDR2 YYNGEE. Trimming pared 0 bases from V and 4 bases from J, leaving 8 bases between. The CDR3 contains 14 residues. DNA of the CDR3: TGTGCCAGCAGCGTAGTAGGGACAGGAAACACCATATATTTT. Amino acids: CASSVVGTGNTIYF.

The rearrangement joins TRBV19 to TRBJ2-7, with TRBD2 identical over 10 bases. In germline, CDR1 is LNHDA, CDR2 SQIVND (reference sequence). This CDR3 spans 13 amino acids. V shed 8 bases and J 3 bases; nucleotides not matched to a gene: 4. This CDR3 reads CASRTSGDYEQYF. CDR3 DNA: TGTGCCAGTCGGACTAGCGGAGACTACGAGCAGTACTTC.

V usage is TRBV10-1 and J usage is TRBJ1-1; 8 bases align to TRBD1. Trimming cost V 6 bases and J 7 bases; bases outside gene matches: 4. Germline CDR1 WNHNN, CDR2 SYGVQD (reference sequence). This CDR3 comprises 12 residues. The CDR3 nucleotides are TGCGCCAGCAGCTTTGGGACAGGTGAAGCTTTCTTT. Its translation is CASSFGTGEAFF.

The rearrangement joins TRBV3-1 (or the pseudogene TRBV3-2) to TRBJ2-2, with 14 bases lining up with TRBD2. The trim removed 0 bases at V and 7 bases at J, leaving 13 bases unmatched. Germline values: CDR1 LGHDT, CDR2 YNNKEL (reference sequence). CDR3 size: 20 residues. The CDR3 loop is CASSQERLAGGPGKIGELFF. CDR3 in DNA: TGTGCCAGCAGCCAAGAACGACTAGCGGGAGGGCCGGGAAAGATCGGGGAGCTGTTTTTT.

This chain uses TRBV18 with TRBJ2-1; tentative D call: TRBD2 (5 bases). This CDR3 is 18 amino acids long. Trimming pared 3 bases from V and 0 bases from J, leaving 18 bases between. The germline V gene encodes CDR1 KGHSH and CDR2 LQKENI. This CDR3 is CASSPFFSGSSSYNEQFF. The DNA for the CDR3 is TGTGCCAGCTCACCGTTCTTTTCGGGGAGTAGCTCCTACAATGAGCAGTTCTTC.

The chain is built from TRBV3-1 (or the pseudogene TRBV3-2) and TRBJ2-5; TRBD1 matches 7 bases. Germline V gene sequence: CDR1 LGHDT, CDR2 YNNKEL (reference sequence). This CDR3 contains 14 residues. V dropped 3 bases and J dropped 0; count of bases not matched to a gene: 1. CDR3 coding DNA: TGTGCCAGCAGCCAGGGACAGTACCAAGAGACCCAGTACTTC. Residues: CASSQGQYQETQYF.

The V call is TRBV28, the J call TRBJ2-3; D call uncertain. The CDR3 spans 13 residues. V was clipped by 3 bases and J by 2 bases, with 6 bases between them. The germline V gene encodes CDR1 MDHEN and CDR2 SYDVKM. For the CDR3, the DNA is TGTGCCAGCAGTTTGGCCGCCACAGATACGCAGTATTTT. Its protein product is CASSLAATDTQYF.

This rearrangement joins TRBV4-3 to TRBJ2-2; TRBD2 is a possible D gene (6 bases). Between the trimmed V and J ends, which lost 0 bases and 4 bases, there was a span of 12 bases. The CDR3 loop spans 16 amino acids. Germline lookup yields CDR1 LGHNA and CDR2 YSLEER. For the CDR3, the DNA is TGCGCCAGCAGCCAAGATCGGGAGTTAGGCACCGGGGAGCTGTTTTTT. It is translated as CASSQDRELGTGELFF.

This clone was observed a single time. V gene TRBV7-8 combines with J gene TRBJ2-3, with 11 bases lining up with TRBD2. Trimming cost V 5 bases and J 0 bases; bases outside gene matches: 7. Germline V gives CDR1 SGHVS, CDR2 FQNEAQ. CDR3 size: 17 residues. The CDR3 DNA reads as TGTGCCAGCAGCCCATGGGGACTAGCGGAAAGCACAGATACGCAGTATTTT. Encoded protein: CASSPWGLAESTDTQYF.

The chain joins TRBV3-1 (or the pseudogene TRBV3-2) to TRBJ2-7; TRBD1 is a possible D gene (6 bases). Germline V gene sequence: CDR1 LGHDT, CDR2 YNNKEL (reference sequence). V was trimmed by 6 bases and J by 3 bases, leaving 9 bases between them. The CDR3 runs 12 residues. CDR3 loop: CASSRTDYEQYF. CDR3 coding DNA: TGTGCCAGCAGTCGGACAGACTACGAGCAGTACTTC.

V usage is TRBV19 and J usage is TRBJ1-5; the match to TRBD1 covers 9 bases. V gave up 8 bases and J gave up 2 bases; unmatched junction bases: 10. Germline CDR1 and CDR2: LNHDA and SQIVND (reference sequence). This CDR3 is built from 16 residues. The CDR3 reads CASRSTGGRGNQPQHF. In DNA, the CDR3 is TGTGCCAGTCGCTCCACAGGGGGCCGGGGCAATCAGCCCCAGCATTTT.

This clone was recorded only once. J is TRBJ2-5 and V is TRBV12-3 or TRBV12-4, with 7 bases aligning to TRBD1. Trimming at V came to 10 bases and at J to 4 bases, leaving 9 bases not matched to a gene. This CDR3 has 13 residues. The CDR3 protein is CATAKGASETQYF. DNA of the CDR3: TGTGCCACCGCCAAGGGGGCATCAGAGACCCAGTACTTC.

The genes are TRBV19 and TRBJ1-5; D uncertain. The CDR3 totals 14 residues. CDR1 is LNHDA and CDR2 is SQIVND in the germline V gene (reference sequence). The ends were cut back, 5 bases at V and 1 base at J, with 9 bases in the middle. CDR3 region: CASSPQVSNQPQHF. The DNA of the CDR3 is TGTGCCAGTAGTCCGCAGGTGAGCAATCAGCCCCAGCATTTT.

The V gene is TRBV7-2, the J gene TRBJ2-6, with TRBD2 identical over 7 bases. CDR1 and CDR2 (germline): SGHTA, FQGNSA. This CDR3 has 17 residues. With V trimmed by 4 bases and J by 0 bases, 6 bases remained unmatched. In DNA form, the CDR3 reads TGTGCCAGCAGCTCGTTAGCGGGCCTCTCTGGGGCCAACGTCCTGACTTTC. Translated: CASSSLAGLSGANVLTF.

The V call is TRBV7-9, the J call TRBJ1-2; D remains unclear. V was pared by 5 bases and J by 4 bases, with 14 bases between. Germline CDR1 reads SEHNR; CDR2 reads FQNEAQ (reference sequence). The CDR3 spans 14 residues. The DNA for the CDR3 is TGTGCCAGCAGCCAAGACGGGGTAATCTATGGCTACACCTTC. Amino acid sequence: CASSQDGVIYGYTF.